The 17 T cell receptor beta chains listed next were all sequenced from one sample in a study of untreated major depressive disorder. Clones were sequenced by immunoSEQ multiplex PCR, and TCRdb holds only the in-frame ones, with some missing. The repertoire has approximately 24,000 clones, about nine tenths of them found once; the top ten carry 0.72%. The antigens for these receptors are not known. Study outcomes and limitations: TRBV05-01 (Vbeta 5.1) usage was higher in CD4+ T cells of depressed patients than controls.

The sequenced sample consisted of CD4+ T cells from PBMCs. The receptors here all came from a woman between 25 and 40 years old with major depressive disorder.

The rearrangement links TRBV4-2 to TRBJ2-5; D is unresolved. The CDR3 spans 14 residues. Trimming pared 1 base from V and 5 bases from J, leaving 11 bases between. Germline-derived CDR1 and CDR2 are LGHNA and YNFKEQ. CDR3 nucleotide sequence: TGTGCCAGCAGCCAAGGGGGTGGGATGGAGACCCAGTACTTC. Its translation is CASSQGGGMETQYF.

The V call is TRBV11-2, the J call TRBJ1-3; the match to TRBD1 covers 8 bases. V gave up 7 bases and J gave up 4 bases; unmatched junction bases: 6. This CDR3 comprises 14 residues. Germline V lookup: CDR1 SGHAT, CDR2 FQNNGV. The CDR3 spells CASIAGGAGNTIYF. The DNA of the CDR3 is TGTGCCAGCATCGCAGGGGGCGCCGGAAACACCATATATTTT.

This chain connects TRBV7-2 to TRBJ1-3, with D possibly being TRBD1 (5 bases). CDR1 SGHTA and CDR2 FQGNSA come from the germline V gene. V was trimmed by 7 bases and J by 11 bases, leaving 21 bases between them. This CDR3 is built from 14 residues. The chain's CDR3 is CASTPGTSGRAIYF. CDR3 nucleotides: TGTGCCAGCACACCCGGGACGTCAGGGCGGGCCATATATTTT.

The rearrangement joins TRBV6-6 to TRBJ1-5; D not resolved. The germline V gene has CDR1 MNHNY and CDR2 SVGAGI (reference sequence). CDR3 length: 14 residues. Trimming left V 2 bases short and J 5 bases short, with 10 bases between. The CDR3 is CASSYKLGDQPQHF. CDR3 DNA: TGTGCCAGCAGTTACAAATTGGGAGATCAGCCCCAGCATTTT.

The CDR3 bases are TGTGCCAGCAGCTTATGGGCGGGGGTGAACTACGAGCAGTACTTC. It codes for CASSLWAGVNYEQYF. This chain uses TRBV7-3 with TRBJ2-7, with 7 bases lining up with TRBD2. There are 15 residues in the CDR3. The V gene end was trimmed by 2 bases and the J gene end by 3 bases; junction bases not matched to a gene: 7. CDR1 and CDR2 (germline): SGHTA, FQGTGA.

The chain employs TRBV6-1 and TRBJ2-1; the D gene is possibly TRBD1 (5 bases). Between the trimmed V and J ends, which lost 6 bases and 7 bases, there was a span of 7 bases. CDR1 is MNHNS and CDR2 is SASEGT in the germline V gene. The length of the CDR3 is 11 residues. The CDR3 nucleotides are TGTGCCAGCAGAGGACATAATGAGCAGTTCTTC. Residues: CASRGHNEQFF.

This chain links TRBV25-1 with TRBJ2-5, with TRBD1 as a possible D gene (6 bases). Germline lookup yields CDR1 MGHDK and CDR2 SYGVNS. V gave up 7 bases and J gave up 7 bases, with 13 bases separating them. This CDR3 is 12 amino acids long. The CDR3 nucleotides read TGTGCCAGCACCCACGAGGGGGTGACCCAGTACTTC. It translates to CASTHEGVTQYF.

V gene TRBV4-2 combines with J gene TRBJ2-5; D tentatively fits TRBD1 or TRBD2 (5 bases each). Trimming cost V 0 bases and J 9 bases, with 17 bases left between them. The CDR3 is 15 amino acids. Looked up from germline, CDR1 is LGHNA and CDR2 is YNFKEQ. The CDR3 coding sequence is TGTGCCAGCAGCCAAGATAATGGGGACCCGACGTCCCAGTACTTC. This encodes CASSQDNGDPTSQYF.

CDR3 amino acids: CASSPTGYNSPLHF. The DNA of the CDR3 is TGTGCCAGCTCCCCGACAGGGTATAATTCACCCCTCCACTTT. This chain joins TRBV18 and TRBJ1-6; the match to TRBD1 covers 7 bases. CDR3 size: 14 residues. The J segment lost 4 bases and the V segment lost 6 bases, leaving 3 bases of the junction unmatched. The germline V gene has CDR1 KGHSH and CDR2 LQKENI.

The chain links TRBV20-1 to TRBJ2-7; no clear D gene. V was cut by 6 bases and J by 5 bases, with 8 bases left in between. The CDR3 extends over 10 amino acids. Germline CDR1 DFQATT, CDR2 SNEGSKA (reference sequence). This CDR3 reads CSAGRNEQYF. CDR3 DNA: TGCAGTGCCGGACGGAACGAGCAGTACTTC.

A few counts support this clone. The V call is TRBV28, the J call TRBJ1-6; D possibly corresponds to TRBD1 (5 bases). The CDR3 sequence is 14 residues long. Germline CDR1 reads MDHEN; CDR2 reads SYDVKM. The ends were cut back, 6 bases at V and 9 bases at J, with 15 bases in the middle. The CDR3 region is CASRSTVLISPLHF. In DNA form, the CDR3 reads TGTGCCAGCAGATCGACAGTGCTGATTTCACCCCTCCACTTT.

The chain couples TRBV7-3 to TRBJ2-3; TRBD1 matches at 8 bases. Unmatched junction bases numbered 8, after V lost 2 bases and J lost 4 bases. Germline values: CDR1 SGHTA, CDR2 FQGTGA. This CDR3 spans 16 amino acids. The CDR3 here is CASSLSVTGVPDTQYF. In DNA form, the CDR3 reads TGTGCCAGCAGCTTATCCGTGACAGGGGTTCCAGATACGCAGTATTTT.

The chain recombines TRBV7-2 with TRBJ1-1, with 7 nucleotides matching TRBD1. This CDR3 has 13 residues. Looked up from germline, CDR1 is SGHTA and CDR2 is FQGNSA. V shed 4 bases and J 5 bases; nucleotides not matched to a gene: 4. The CDR3: CASSSQDRTEAFF. The CDR3 DNA follows: TGTGCCAGCAGCTCCCAGGACAGGACTGAAGCTTTCTTT.

This chain joins TRBV2 and TRBJ1-5; no clear D gene. The CDR3 loop spans 12 amino acids. Per germline, CDR1 SNHLY and CDR2 FYNNEI. Trimming left V 6 bases short and J 5 bases short, with 8 bases between. Written as DNA, the CDR3 is TGTGCCAGCAGCGACGGTCATCAGCCCCAGCATTTT. It is translated as CASSDGHQPQHF.

This chain joins TRBV6-5 and TRBJ1-2, with a tentative D call TRBD1 (5 bases). CDR1 and CDR2 (germline): MNHEY, SVGAGI. CDR3 length: 14 residues. V lost 0 bases, J lost 3 bases, and 8 bases lay in between. This CDR3 reads CASSYSRVHYGYTF. As DNA, the CDR3 is TGTGCCAGCAGTTACTCCAGGGTTCACTATGGCTACACCTTC.

This clone came up once. This CDR3 reads CASSQGGVSGANVLTF. The CDR3 DNA reads TGTGCCAGCAGCCAAGGGGGTGTCTCTGGGGCCAACGTCCTGACTTTC. The V gene is TRBV4-2, the J gene TRBJ2-6; D is undetermined. CDR3 length: 16 amino acids. V gave up 1 base and J gave up 0 bases, with 7 bases separating them. Per the germline V gene, CDR1 is LGHNA and CDR2 is YNFKEQ.

V usage is TRBV21-1 and J usage is TRBJ2-7; the D segment call TRBD1 is taken from the table without a DNA check. TRBV21-1 is given as a pseudogene. The CDR3 consists of 14 residues. The CDR3 is CASSKIEQAYEQYF. DNA of the CDR3: TGTGCCAGCAGCAAAATAGAACAGGCCTACGAGCAGTACTTC.